The clone carrying this TCR beta chain was observed once. Its antigen is still unknown. The entry originates in a study of OX40 agonist ivuxolimab in advanced cancers. Study as a whole: From roughly 20 to 85 years was the age range, with a mean of approximately 63 years, and approximately 84% were male. The eligibility criteria allowed prior anti-PD-1, anti-PD-L1 or anti-CTLA-4 therapy, and approximately 42% had some.

Repertoires were generated with immunoSEQ multiplex PCR, while TCRdb's copy carries only in-frame clones and drops some. The table includes about 60,000 clones, around nine tenths detected once. Germline V CDR1 and CDR2: SNHLY, FYNNEI. The CDR3 contains 13 residues. Trimming removed 6 bases from V and 2 bases from J, with 8 bases in between. General observations from the study: Low normalized T-cell clonal expansion was also seen in some nonresponders. On average, a greater number of expanded clones characterised CD8+ T cells relative to CD4+.

The chain has TRBV2 and TRBJ1-5; D is unresolved. This TCR came from an adult with an advanced solid tumor such as melanoma, head and neck, liver or kidney cancer. Sequenced material: CD4+ or CD8+ T cells sorted from blood, taken in a trial of the OX40 agonist ivuxolimab. The CDR3 region has the DNA TGTGCCAGCAGAAAAACCGGCAATCAGCCCCAGCATTTT. It is translated as CASRKTGNQPQHF. Filled out from reference TRBV2 and TRBJ1-5, the complete variable domain reads EPEVTQTPSHQVTQMGQEVILRCVPISNHLYFYWYRQILGQKVEFLVSFYNNEISEKSEIFDDQFSVERPDGSNFTLKIRSTKLEDSAMYFCASRKTGNQPQHFGDGTRLSIL.